The rows below give T cell receptor beta chains drawn from one sample of a study of graft-versus-host responses after intestinal transplantation. Their specific antigens are unknown. TCRdb keeps only in-frame clones here, not all; method: immunoSEQ multiplex PCR. The repertoire holds about 73,000 clones, with nearly 90% as singletons. Sequenced material: unstimulated CD8+ T cells sorted from spleen or lymph node cells, taken before transplant. All receptors derive from a human donor who was the organ donor for an intestinal transplant. Each CDR3 is given with its conserved first and last residue. A D gene is named only where the DNA matches it firmly. Not all rows give a size; the values are once, few, many and, for expanded clones, a class.

clone_size d_call j_call v_call cdr3_aa cdr3_nt
. TRBD1 TRBJ1-2 TRBV29-1 CSVLTGGPGYTF TGCAGCGTATTGACAGGGGGTCCCGGCTACACCTTC
. . TRBJ2-2 TRBV15 CATSRDGRGPLGGELFF TGTGCCACCAGCAGAGATGGCCGGGGTCCCTTGGGCGGGGAGCTGTTTTTT
. . TRBJ2-5 TRBV28 CASSPNRARQETQYF TGTGCCAGCAGTCCAAACAGGGCCCGGCAAGAGACCCAGTACTTC
. TRBD1 TRBJ1-6 TRBV7-8 CASTTDDRGSSYNSPLHF TGTGCCAGCACCACAGACGACAGGGGTAGCTCCTATAATTCACCCCTCCACTTT
. . TRBJ1-6 TRBV6-6 CASRTSSYNSPLHF TGTGCCAGCAGGACAAGCTCCTATAATTCACCCCTCCACTTT
. . TRBJ2-4 TRBV7-9 CASSPPLHIQYF TGTGCCAGCAGCCCGCCACTCCACATTCAGTACTTC
. TRBD2 TRBJ2-1 TRBV6-1 CASSELAGGRYNEQFF TGTGCCAGCAGTGAACTAGCGGGGGGCCGTTACAATGAGCAGTTCTTC
once . TRBJ1-6 TRBV15 CATSAPGESSYNSPLHF TGTGCCACCAGCGCCCCAGGGGAGAGCTCCTATAATTCACCCCTCCACTTT
. . TRBJ1-2 TRBV9 CASSLPGDTGSNYGYTF TGTGCCAGCAGCCTCCCGGGAGATACAGGTAGTAACTATGGCTACACCTTC
few TRBD2 TRBJ2-1 TRBV4-3 CASSQDWASGGDSYNEQFF TGCGCCAGCAGCCAAGATTGGGCTAGCGGGGGGGATTCCTACAATGAGCAGTTCTTC
. TRBD2 TRBJ2-1 TRBV7-6 CASSLAGSGGAGEQFF TGTGCCAGCAGCTTAGCAGGTAGCGGGGGGGCCGGTGAGCAGTTCTTC
once TRBD1 TRBJ1-1 TRBV15 CATAQGAEAFF TGTGCCACCGCACAGGGGGCTGAAGCTTTCTTT
. . TRBJ2-1 TRBV10-1 CASSTVFVSSYNEQFF TGCGCCAGCAGCACGGTCTTCGTAAGCTCCTACAATGAGCAGTTCTTC
. . TRBJ2-5 TRBV7-9 CASSLAGADQETQYF TGTGCCAGCAGCTTAGCGGGGGCGGACCAAGAGACCCAGTACTTC
. TRBD1 TRBJ1-2 TRBV9 CASSVNPHRTGYGYTF TGTGCCAGCAGCGTAAACCCCCATCGGACAGGTTATGGCTACACCTTC
. . TRBJ1-4 TRBV5-6 CASRTQEDRNEKLFF TGTGCCAGCAGGACACAGGAAGATCGCAATGAAAAACTGTTTTTT
. . TRBJ2-5 TRBV6-1 CASSEILATQETQYF TGTGCCAGCAGTGAAATTCTAGCGACCCAAGAGACCCAGTACTTC
. . TRBJ1-6 TRBV6-1 CASSEYYDNNSPLHF TGTGCCAGCAGTGAATATTATGACAATAATTCACCCCTCCACTTT
. . TRBJ2-2 TRBV7-8 CASSSHPSGQNTGELFF TGTGCCAGCAGCTCCCACCCCTCGGGACAGAACACCGGGGAGCTGTTTTTT
many . TRBJ1-1 TRBV7-9 CASSLALGGAEAFF TGTGCCAGCAGCTTAGCACTGGGGGGAGCGGAAGCTTTCTTT
. . TRBJ1-4 TRBV6-6 CASRPTSFNEKLFF TGTGCCAGTCGTCCAACAAGTTTTAATGAAAAACTGTTTTTT
. . TRBJ1-4 TRBV30 CAFSISRAVTEKLFF TGTGCCTTCAGTATCAGCAGGGCGGTTACTGAAAAACTGTTTTTT
. . TRBJ2-3 TRBV10-3 CAISGTRTTDTQYF TGTGCCATCAGCGGGACAAGAACGACAGATACGCAGTATTTT
. . TRBJ1-5 TRBV4-1 CASSHLLNQPQHF TGCGCCAGCAGCCACCTCCTCAATCAGCCCCAGCATTTT
. . TRBJ2-2 TRBV7-6 CASSSEEGDPAANTGELFF TGTGCCAGCAGTTCGGAAGAGGGAGACCCCGCAGCGAACACCGGGGAGCTGTTTTTT
. . TRBJ1-1 TRBV15 CATSRAANTEAFF TGTGCCACCTCGAGGGCGGCGAACACTGAAGCTTTCTTT
. TRBD2 TRBJ2-3 TRBV6-5 CASSTGGASTDTQYF TGTGCCAGCAGTACCGGGGGGGCCAGCACAGATACGCAGTATTTT
. . TRBJ2-5 TRBV6-6 CASSQYRDLQETQYF TGTGCCAGCAGTCAATACAGGGATCTTCAAGAGACCCAGTACTTC
. . TRBJ2-1 TRBV27 CASSTGTYNEQFF TGTGCCAGCAGCACCGGGACTTACAATGAGCAGTTCTTC
. . TRBJ1-2 TRBV7-9 CASSPTGPTYGYTF TGTGCCAGCAGCCCCACAGGGCCCACCTATGGCTACACCTTC
. TRBD1 TRBJ1-4 TRBV9 CASSVGDRATDTLFF TGTGCCAGCAGCGTAGGGGACAGGGCTACCGATACACTGTTTTTT
. . TRBJ1-1 TRBV11-3 CASSLKGGNTEAFF TGTGCCAGCAGCTTAAAAGGGGGGAACACTGAAGCTTTCTTT
. . TRBJ1-2 TRBV6-1 CASSEALGQFYGYTF TGTGCCAGCAGTGAAGCGTTAGGACAATTCTATGGCTACACCTTC
. . TRBJ1-1 TRBV11-3 CASSSAGVTEAFF TGTGCCAGCAGCTCAGCCGGGGTCACTGAAGCTTTCTTT
. . TRBJ2-5 TRBV6-5 CASSPSGQGTQYF TGTGCCAGCAGTCCAAGCGGGCAGGGGACCCAGTACTTC
. . TRBJ1-2 TRBV4-3 CASSQEDRTATHYGYTF TGCGCCAGCAGCCAAGAGGATCGGACAGCAACCCACTATGGCTACACCTTC
. TRBD2 TRBJ2-1 TRBV7-3 CASSSIAGAQSSYNEQFF TGTGCCAGCAGCTCCATAGCGGGGGCCCAAAGCTCCTACAATGAGCAGTTCTTC
. . TRBJ1-2 TRBV11-2 CASSLGVRLYGYTF TGTGCCAGCAGCTTAGGTGTCAGACTCTATGGCTACACCTTC
. . TRBJ2-6 TRBV28 CASSGRSSGANVLTF TGTGCCAGCAGCGGTCGGAGCTCTGGGGCCAACGTCCTGACTTTC
. TRBD1 TRBJ2-1 TRBV7-2 CASSLLQGQYNEQFF TGTGCCAGCAGCCTATTACAGGGACAGTACAATGAGCAGTTCTTC
. TRBD1 TRBJ1-5 TRBV15 CATSRADRRQTYQPQHF TGTGCCACCAGCAGAGCGGACAGGAGGCAAACTTATCAGCCCCAGCATTTT
. TRBD1 TRBJ1-1 TRBV11-3 CASSFGQGTEAFF TGTGCCAGCAGCTTTGGACAGGGTACTGAAGCTTTCTTT
. . TRBJ2-1 TRBV27 CASSYRTPSSYNEQFF TGTGCCAGCAGTTACAGGACCCCGAGCTCCTACAATGAGCAGTTCTTC
. . TRBJ1-2 TRBV9 CASSPGSGNYGYTF TGTGCCAGCAGCCCTGGGTCAGGGAACTATGGCTACACCTTC
. . TRBJ1-1 TRBV29-1 CSVEDSDRLGTEAFF TGCAGCGTTGAAGATAGTGACAGGTTGGGCACTGAAGCTTTCTTT
. . TRBJ1-2 TRBV7-9 CASSLGTAKWYGYTF TGTGCCAGCAGCTTAGGGACAGCCAAATGGTATGGCTACACCTTC
. . TRBJ1-4 TRBV27 CASSPIGGSTNEKLFF TGTGCCAGCAGCCCTATTGGGGGGTCAACTAATGAAAAACTGTTTTTT
. TRBD2 TRBJ2-3 TRBV6-4 CASSPSAGGPGDTQYF TGTGCCAGCAGTCCATCGGCGGGGGGGCCCGGAGATACGCAGTATTTT